Listed here are 21 T cell receptor beta chains from one sample, sequenced in a study of T cell repertoires in ileal Crohn's disease. Sequencing used immunoSEQ multiplex PCR; TCRdb keeps in-frame clones, though not all of them. The repertoire holds a few thousand clones, with 70% to 80% as singletons. Sequenced input: ileal tissue. These receptors were taken from an adult with Crohn's disease.

The chain combines TRBV10-3 with TRBJ1-5; 9 positions match TRBD1. CDR1 ENHRY and CDR2 SYGVKD come from the germline V gene. This CDR3 has 14 residues. The V gene end was trimmed by 10 bases and the J gene end by 4 bases; junction bases not matched to a gene: 8. In DNA form, the CDR3 reads TGTGCCACCCACTCGGGACAGGGTAATCAGCCCCAGCATTTT. It specifies CATHSGQGNQPQHF.

This chain connects TRBV6-5 to TRBJ1-2; D ambiguous. Per germline, CDR1 MNHEY and CDR2 SVGAGI. The CDR3 totals 12 residues. V was shortened by 6 bases and J by 8 bases, with 13 bases between the two germline ends. This CDR3 is CASSPGKRGYTF. CDR3 sequence (DNA): TGTGCCAGCAGCCCCGGGAAAAGAGGCTACACCTTC.

The chain is built from TRBV6-1 and TRBJ2-4; a possible D gene is TRBD2 (5 bases). Germline assignment: CDR1 MNHNS and CDR2 SASEGT. Trimming cost V 1 base and J 0 bases, with 10 bases left between them. This CDR3 region has 16 residues. The CDR3 DNA follows: TGTGCCAGCAGTGAAGGGGCTAGCTTAGCCAAAAACATTCAGTACTTC. Translated: CASSEGASLAKNIQYF.

The rearrangement links TRBV27 to TRBJ2-1; no definite D call. Germline CDR1 and CDR2: MNHEY and SMNVEV (reference sequence). This CDR3 has 15 amino acids. V lost 4 bases and J 4 bases, leaving 14 bases between the germline ends. CDR3 loop: CASSSYPQVYNEQFF. The DNA of the CDR3 is TGTGCCAGCAGTTCCTACCCTCAGGTGTACAATGAGCAGTTCTTC.

J is TRBJ1-5 and V is TRBV6-1; the match to TRBD1 covers 8 bases. Germline V lookup: CDR1 MNHNS, CDR2 SASEGT. The junction had 11 bases not matched to a gene; V was cut back by 7 bases and J by 6 bases. The CDR3 covers 15 residues. CDR3 DNA sequence: TGTGCCAGCACTGGGGGGACAGGCGAAGGTCAGCCCCAGCATTTT. This codes for CASTGGTGEGQPQHF.

The CDR3 bases are TGTGCCAGCAGATCTCAGGGCTTCAATCAGCCCCAGCATTTT. It encodes CASRSQGFNQPQHF. The V and J genes are TRBV25-1 and TRBJ1-5; D may be TRBD1 (5 bases). V lost 6 bases and J lost 3, with 12 bases in between. The germline CDR1 and CDR2 sequences are MGHDK and SYGVNS. CDR3 length: 14 amino acids.

The chain couples TRBV2 to TRBJ2-5, with D possibly TRBD2 on 5 matching bases. V was shortened by 1 base and J by 3 bases, with 12 bases between the two germline ends. Per germline, CDR1 SNHLY and CDR2 FYNNEI. The CDR3 length is 15 residues. This chain's CDR3 is CASSEEGRMEETQYF. The CDR3 region has the DNA TGTGCCAGCAGTGAAGAAGGGAGAATGGAAGAGACCCAGTACTTC.

The V and J genes are TRBV4-3 and TRBJ1-3, with D possibly TRBD1 on 5 matching bases. Per germline, CDR1 LGHNA and CDR2 YSLEER. The CDR3 length is 14 residues. V shed 7 bases and J shed 2 bases, with 12 bases lying between them. The CDR3 is CASMEGLAGNTIYF. Here the CDR3 DNA reads TGCGCCAGCATGGAGGGGTTGGCTGGAAACACCATATATTTT.

This clone was counted between two and nine times. This chain connects TRBV5-1 to TRBJ2-7; tentatively, D is TRBD1 (6 bases). V was pared by 4 bases and J by 3 bases, with 17 bases between. The CDR3 sequence is 15 residues long. In germline, CDR1 is SGHRS, CDR2 YFSETQ. The CDR3 loop is CASSTGTPSIYEQYF. Written as DNA, the CDR3 is TGCGCCAGCAGCACCGGGACACCGTCTATCTACGAGCAGTACTTC. The full variable domain, rest sourced from reference TRBV5-1 and TRBJ2-7, is KAGVTQTPRYLIKTRGQQVTLSCSPISGHRSVSWYQQTPGQGLQFLFEYFSETQRNKGNFPGRFSGRQFSNSRSEMNVSTLELGDSALYLCASSTGTPSIYEQYFGPGTRLTVT.

The chain uses TRBV5-1 and TRBJ1-1, with D possibly matching TRBD1 (5 bases). Trimming left V 2 bases short and J 5 bases short, with 10 bases between. Germline V gives CDR1 SGHRS, CDR2 YFSETQ. The CDR3 is 13 residues long. The CDR3 reads CASSFYGQTEAFF. CDR3 bases: TGCGCCAGCAGCTTCTATGGACAAACTGAAGCTTTCTTT.

This clone was detected only a few times. The chain combines TRBV6-1 with TRBJ1-5; a weak D match, TRBD1 (6 bases). From germline, CDR1 is MNHNS and CDR2 SASEGT. The CDR3 runs 15 residues. V lost 6 bases to trimming and J lost 2 bases, with 14 bases between them. Here the CDR3 reads CASSLLRGGNQPQHF. DNA for the CDR3: TGTGCCAGCAGCTTACTCAGGGGTGGCAATCAGCCCCAGCATTTT.

The chain has TRBV5-1 and TRBJ1-2; unclear D gene. From germline, CDR1 is SGHRS and CDR2 YFSETQ. CDR3 length equals 14 residues. Trimming shortened V by 4 bases and J by 4 bases, and 14 bases separated the two germline ends. Here the CDR3 DNA reads TGCGCCAGCAGCCTCCAAGGCGGAGCCTATGGCTACACCTTC. It codes for CASSLQGGAYGYTF.

For the CDR3, the DNA is TGTGCCAGCAGTGGCCGGCCACAGGGCAATCAGCCCCAGCATTTT. Protein: CASSGRPQGNQPQHF. J is TRBJ1-5 and V is TRBV6-1; maybe TRBD1 (5 bases). Trimming shortened V by 4 bases and J by 2 bases, and 12 bases separated the two germline ends. Germline lookup yields CDR1 MNHNS and CDR2 SASEGT. The CDR3 has 15 amino acids.

The chain joins TRBV14 to TRBJ1-1, with D possibly matching TRBD1 (6 bases). This CDR3 has 14 amino acids. The V end was cut by 4 bases, the J end by 1 base, with 10 bases between. The germline CDR1 and CDR2 sequences are SGHDN and FVKESK. Written as DNA, the CDR3 is TGTGCCAGCAGCCCCTGGGGACAGAACACTGAAGCTTTCTTT. Its protein product is CASSPWGQNTEAFF. The whole variable domain, filled in from reference TRBV14 and TRBJ1-1, reads EAGVTQFPSHSVIEKGQTVTLRCDPISGHDNLYWYRRVMGKEIKFLLHFVKESKQDESGMPNNRFLAERTGGTYSTLKVQPAELEDSGVYFCASSPWGQNTEAFFGQGTRLTVV.

The CDR3 sequence is CASSPTGVTITF. CDR3 nucleotide sequence: TGTGCCAGCAGTCCTACAGGGGTTACAATCACCTTC. The chain combines TRBV27 with TRBJ1-2, with 7 bases lining up with TRBD1. The CDR3 extends over 12 amino acids. Germline V lookup: CDR1 MNHEY, CDR2 SMNVEV (reference sequence). The V and J ends lost 5 bases and 13 bases, in that order; junction bases with no gene match: 10.

The chain joins TRBV5-1 to TRBJ2-7; D gene ambiguous. Germline V CDR1 and CDR2: SGHRS, YFSETQ. This CDR3 spans 13 amino acids. Trimming took 0 bases from V and 3 from J, leaving 7 bases between them. The CDR3 DNA reads TGCGCCAGCAGCTTGGGGTACAACTACGAGCAGTACGTC. This sequence encodes CASSLGYNYEQYV.

The V and J genes are TRBV7-2 and TRBJ1-2; D unresolved. Trimming pared 6 bases from V and 5 bases from J, leaving 19 bases between. Germline CDR1 and CDR2: SGHTA and FQGNSA. The CDR3 has 15 amino acids. Here the CDR3 reads CASSRSSIGEYGYTF. As DNA, the CDR3 is TGTGCCAGCAGTCGGTCCAGTATTGGGGAGTATGGCTACACCTTC. Looking up the rest from reference TRBV7-2 and TRBJ1-2 gives the full variable domain: GAGVSQSPSNKVTEKGKDVELRCDPISGHTALYWYRQSLGQGLEFLIYFQGNSAPDKSGLPSDRFSAERTGGSVSTLTIQRTQQEDSAVYLCASSRSSIGEYGYTFGSGTRLTVV.

The V and J genes are TRBV5-6 and TRBJ1-6; 8 positions match TRBD1. The CDR3 is 16 residues long. V was pared by 7 bases and J by 0 bases, with 6 bases of the junction left unmatched. Germline V gene sequence: CDR1 SGHDT, CDR2 YYEEEE. CDR3 loop: CASGDRRISYNSPLHF. CDR3 bases: TGTGCCAGCGGGGACAGGCGCATCTCCTATAATTCACCCCTCCACTTT.

J is TRBJ2-7 and V is TRBV30, with 13 positions matching TRBD2. CDR1 and CDR2 (germline): GTSNPN, SVGIG (reference sequence). This CDR3 contains 14 residues. Germline trimming cut 3 bases from V and 3 bases from J; bases unmatched to any gene: 2. The CDR3 DNA reads TGTGCCTGGAGGGGGACTAGCGGGAACTACGAGCAGTACTTC. Translated, it gives CAWRGTSGNYEQYF.

The V gene is TRBV6-1, the J gene TRBJ1-2, with D tentatively TRBD1 (5 bases). The germline CDR1 and CDR2 sequences are MNHNS and SASEGT. V was shortened by 4 bases and J by 8 bases, with 14 bases between the two germline ends. CDR3 length: 13 amino acids. The chain's CDR3 is CASSGWAGIGYTF. CDR3 sequence (DNA): TGTGCCAGCAGTGGTTGGGCAGGGATCGGCTACACCTTC.

The V call is TRBV7-9, the J call TRBJ2-5; 11 bases map to TRBD2. The V and J ends lost 3 bases and 2 bases, in that order; junction bases with no gene match: 5. The CDR3 is 16 residues long. Germline loops: CDR1 SEHNR, CDR2 FQNEAQ (reference sequence). In nucleotides, the CDR3 is TGTGCCAGCAGCTTTACTAGCGGGAGAAGGCAAGAGACCCAGTACTTC. Protein product: CASSFTSGRRQETQYF.